These T cell receptor beta chains were read from a single sample in a study of T cell changes during pregnancy in multiple sclerosis. Measured with immunoSEQ multiplex PCR; TCRdb has only the in-frame clones, and not every one. The sample contains roughly 9,900 clones, 80% to 90% of which appear only once. The sequenced sample was CD8+ T cells from peripheral blood mononuclear cells, obtained in the first trimester of pregnancy. The receptors here all came from a female donor in good health, enrolled as a control in a pregnancy study. Each CDR3 is given with its conserved first and last residue. A D gene is named only where the DNA matches it firmly. Rows give clone size only sometimes, using once, few, many, or a class for an expanded clone.

-	TRBJ2-3	-	TRBV7-6	CASSSLAVDTQYF	TGTGCCAGCAGCTCGTTAGCGGTGGATACGCAGTATTTT
TRBD1	TRBJ1-1	-	TRBV9	CASSAQGKDTEAFF	TGTGCCAGCAGCGCACAGGGGAAGGACACTGAAGCTTTCTTT
-	TRBJ2-2	-	TRBV5-4	CASSLRGQVNTGELFF	TGTGCCAGCAGCTTGAGGGGACAAGTGAACACCGGGGAGCTGTTTTTT
TRBD2	TRBJ2-3	-	TRBV29-1	CSVVFRDYITDTQYF	TGCAGCGTCGTTTTCCGGGACTATATAACAGATACGCAGTATTTT
-	TRBJ1-3	-	TRBV19	CASSPSQDSGNTIYF	TGTGCCAGTAGTCCCAGTCAAGACTCTGGAAACACCATATATTTT
-	TRBJ2-3	-	TRBV5-1	CASSLEEVISTDTQYF	TGCGCCAGCAGCTTGGAGGAGGTGATAAGCACAGATACGCAGTATTTT
-	TRBJ2-5	-	TRBV7-9	CASSLARSGETQYF	TGTGCCAGCAGCTTAGCTCGGAGTGGAGAGACCCAGTACTTC
-	TRBJ2-7	-	TRBV9	CASSEGWGGGDEQYF	TGTGCCAGCAGCGAGGGGTGGGGGGGCGGAGACGAGCAGTACTTC
-	TRBJ2-5	-	TRBV23-1	CASSQRETQYF	TGCGCCAGCAGTCAGAGAGAGACCCAGTACTTC
-	TRBJ1-1	-	TRBV21-1	CASRSSRTEAFF	TGTGCCAGCAGGAGTTCGCGAACTGAAGCTTTCTTT
-	TRBJ1-5	-	TRBV19	CASSYIMGPNQPQHF	TGTGCCAGTAGTTACATTATGGGGCCCAATCAGCCCCAGCATTTT
TRBD1	TRBJ1-3	-	TRBV9	CASSVEDRGRSYGNTIYF	TGTGCCAGCAGCGTAGAGGACAGGGGGCGTTCTTATGGAAACACCATATATTTT
TRBD1	TRBJ1-2	-	TRBV4-3	CASSPKLQGAQNGYTF	TGCGCCAGCAGCCCCAAACTACAGGGGGCGCAGAATGGCTACACCTTC
TRBD1	TRBJ1-2	-	TRBV7-9	CASSLGGQGAFLGYTF	TGTGCCAGCAGCTTAGGTGGACAGGGGGCTTTTCTTGGCTACACCTTC
TRBD1	TRBJ1-1	-	TRBV5-1	CASSEPQGRHTEAFF	TGCGCCAGCAGCGAACCACAGGGGCGGCACACTGAAGCTTTCTTT
TRBD1	TRBJ1-2	few	TRBV27	CASSSAGTEYGYTF	TGTGCCAGCAGCTCCGCTGGGACAGAATATGGCTACACCTTC
-	TRBJ2-1	-	TRBV5-1	CASSPPPGSSYNEQFF	TGCGCCAGCAGCCCCCCCCCAGGGTCGTCCTACAATGAGCAGTTCTTC
-	TRBJ2-7	-	TRBV6-5	CASSYRGTDLHEQYF	TGTGCCAGCAGTTACCGGGGGACAGACCTCCACGAGCAGTACTTC